This T cell receptor (beta chain) was recorded in a study of neurological immune-mediated disorders. Synthesis of cDNA used 5'RACE (with 10-nucleotide random UMIs). Each CDR3 protein is one row after TCRdb ran MiXCR on the 5' RACE reads. The table has 50,000 or so distinct CDR3 sequences, roughly 25% seen once. Trimming cost V 4 bases and J 3 bases, with 19 bases left between them. CDR3 length equals 16 residues. The germline CDR1 and CDR2 sequences are SGHVS and FNYEAQ. As healthy controls, volunteers from a blood bank in Maryland, USA, were used. This clonotype was detected many times. This TCR came from a woman aged 65 to 85 in good health. The chain carries TRBV7-6 and TRBJ2-7, with a possible D match to TRBD2 (5 bases). The sample taken for sequencing was PBMCs. This chain's CDR3 is CASSYLARQDFYEQYF. The CDR3 DNA reads TGTGCCAGCAGCTACTTAGCCCGGCAGGACTTCTACGAGCAGTACTTC.